The entry that follows covers one TCR beta chain sequence. This clone was counted a single time. It has no known antigen specificity. The input lacks base qualities; no much larger clone sits a single base away. The data derive from a study of control samples from healthy donors and cancer patients (TCRdb year 2020). Taken from the germline V gene, the CDR1 and CDR2 loops are ENHRY and SYGVKD. V has 3 bases trimmed and J has 8 bases trimmed; junction bases matching no gene number 5. There are 15 amino acids in the CDR3, from cysteine to phenylalanine inclusive. The kept DNA is CDR3 alone, 45 bases in frame from the first base. The receptor library was made with the immunoSEQ multiplex PCR assay. TCRdb's version of the immuneACCESS table is confined to in-frame rearrangements and falls short of the full clone set. An unresolved V gene accounts for under half of the shortfall where checked; the remainder is of unknown origin. The sample table lists 75,000 to 90,000 clones, around nine tenths of them with a count of one. Approximately 8.8% of the sample is taken by the ten largest.

The rearranged segments are TRBV10-3 and TRBJ1-6; 9 central bases correspond to TRBD1. The material sequenced was PBMCs. The TCR comes from a woman in her 50s with colorectal cancer. The CDR3 protein is CAISEQGAGDSPLHF. Here is the DNA: TGTGCCATCAGTGAACAGGGGGCTGGAGATTCACCCCTCCACTTT.